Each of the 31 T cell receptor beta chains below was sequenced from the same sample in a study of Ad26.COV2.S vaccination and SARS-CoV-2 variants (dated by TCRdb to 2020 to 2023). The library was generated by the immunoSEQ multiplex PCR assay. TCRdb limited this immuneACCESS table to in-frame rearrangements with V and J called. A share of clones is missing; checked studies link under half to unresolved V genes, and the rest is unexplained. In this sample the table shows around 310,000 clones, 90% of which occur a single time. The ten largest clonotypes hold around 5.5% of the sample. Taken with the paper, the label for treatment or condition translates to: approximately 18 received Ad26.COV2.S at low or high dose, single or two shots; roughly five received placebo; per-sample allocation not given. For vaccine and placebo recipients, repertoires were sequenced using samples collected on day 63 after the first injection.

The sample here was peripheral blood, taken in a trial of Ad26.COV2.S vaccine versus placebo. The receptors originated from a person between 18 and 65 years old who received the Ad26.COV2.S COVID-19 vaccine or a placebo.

The CDR3: CASSQVAGQGDRGGYTF. The CDR3 bases are TGCGCCAGCAGCCAAGTTGCGGGACAGGGTGACCGAGGAGGCTACACCTTC. This rearrangement joins TRBV4-3 to TRBJ1-2; 9 bases are shared with TRBD1. The V gene's germline CDR1 is LGHNA and CDR2 YSLEER. The CDR3 spans 17 residues. The V and J ends lost 1 base and 8 bases, in that order; junction bases with no gene match: 14.

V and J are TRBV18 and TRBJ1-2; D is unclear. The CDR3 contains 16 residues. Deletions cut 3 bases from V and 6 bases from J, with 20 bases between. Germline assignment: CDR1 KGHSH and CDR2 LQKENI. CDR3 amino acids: CASSPVLSPGGHGYTF. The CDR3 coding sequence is TGTGCCAGCTCACCGGTGCTGAGTCCGGGAGGGCATGGCTACACCTTC.

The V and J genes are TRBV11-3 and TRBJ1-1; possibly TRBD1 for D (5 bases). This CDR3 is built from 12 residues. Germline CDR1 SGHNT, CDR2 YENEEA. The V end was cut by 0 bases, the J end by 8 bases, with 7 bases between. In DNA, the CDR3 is TGTGCCAGCAGCTTAGAGACAGCAGAAGCTTTCTTT. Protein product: CASSLETAEAFF.

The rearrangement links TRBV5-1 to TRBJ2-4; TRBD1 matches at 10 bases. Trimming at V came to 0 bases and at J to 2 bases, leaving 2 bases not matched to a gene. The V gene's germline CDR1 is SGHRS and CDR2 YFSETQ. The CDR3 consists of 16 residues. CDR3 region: CASSLGDRGTKNIQYF. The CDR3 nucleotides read TGCGCCAGCAGCTTGGGGGACAGGGGTACCAAAAACATTCAGTACTTC.

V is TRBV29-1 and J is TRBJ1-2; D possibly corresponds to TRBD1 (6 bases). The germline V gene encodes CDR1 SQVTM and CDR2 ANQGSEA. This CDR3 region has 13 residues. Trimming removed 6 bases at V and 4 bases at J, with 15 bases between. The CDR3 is CSVREQGFYGYTF. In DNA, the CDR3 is TGCAGCGTCCGTGAACAGGGATTCTATGGCTACACCTTC.

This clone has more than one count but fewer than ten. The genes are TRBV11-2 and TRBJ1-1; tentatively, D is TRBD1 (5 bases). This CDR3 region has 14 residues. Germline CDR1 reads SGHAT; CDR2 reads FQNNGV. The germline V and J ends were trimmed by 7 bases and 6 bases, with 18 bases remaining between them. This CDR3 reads CASNLWGVEAEAFF. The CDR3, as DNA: TGTGCCAGCAACCTGTGGGGGGTTGAGGCTGAAGCTTTCTTT.

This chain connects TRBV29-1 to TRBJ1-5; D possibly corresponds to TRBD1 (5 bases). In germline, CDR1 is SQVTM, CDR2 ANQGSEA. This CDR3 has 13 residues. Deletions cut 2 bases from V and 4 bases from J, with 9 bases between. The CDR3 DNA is TGCAGCGTTGAAATACAGGAAAATCAGCCCCAGCATTTT. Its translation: CSVEIQENQPQHF.

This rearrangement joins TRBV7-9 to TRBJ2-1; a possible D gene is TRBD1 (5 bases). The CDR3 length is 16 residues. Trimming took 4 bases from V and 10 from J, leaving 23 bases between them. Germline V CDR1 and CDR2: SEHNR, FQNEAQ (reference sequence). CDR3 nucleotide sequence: TGTGCCAGCAGCTCCGAGTCAGGGTGGGTCATCCGGGAGCAGTTCTTC. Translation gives CASSSESGWVIREQFF.

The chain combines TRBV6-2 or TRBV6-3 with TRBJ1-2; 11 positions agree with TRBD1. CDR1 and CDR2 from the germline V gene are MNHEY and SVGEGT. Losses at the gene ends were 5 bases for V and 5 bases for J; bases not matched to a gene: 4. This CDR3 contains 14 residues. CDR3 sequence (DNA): TGTGCCAGCAGTGGGACAGGGGGATCTTATGGCTACACCTTC. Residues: CASSGTGGSYGYTF.

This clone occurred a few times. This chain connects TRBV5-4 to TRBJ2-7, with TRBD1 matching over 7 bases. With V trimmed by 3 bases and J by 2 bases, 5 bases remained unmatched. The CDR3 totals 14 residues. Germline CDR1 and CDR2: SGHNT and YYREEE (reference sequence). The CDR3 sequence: CASSSYRGTYEQYF. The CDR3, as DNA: TGTGCCAGCAGCTCGTACAGGGGAACCTACGAGCAGTACTTC. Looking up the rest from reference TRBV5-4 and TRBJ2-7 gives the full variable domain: ETGVTQSPTHLIKTRGQQVTLRCSSQSGHNTVSWYQQALGQGPQFIFQYYREEENGRGNFPPRFSGLQFPNYSSELNVNALELDDSALYLCASSSYRGTYEQYFGPGTRLTVT.

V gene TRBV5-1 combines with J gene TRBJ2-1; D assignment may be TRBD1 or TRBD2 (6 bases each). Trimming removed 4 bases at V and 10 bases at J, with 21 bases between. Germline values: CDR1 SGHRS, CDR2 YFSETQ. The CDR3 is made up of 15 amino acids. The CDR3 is CASSPGGGPGSEQFF. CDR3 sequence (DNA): TGCGCCAGCAGCCCGGGTGGGGGGCCGGGGTCGGAGCAGTTCTTC.

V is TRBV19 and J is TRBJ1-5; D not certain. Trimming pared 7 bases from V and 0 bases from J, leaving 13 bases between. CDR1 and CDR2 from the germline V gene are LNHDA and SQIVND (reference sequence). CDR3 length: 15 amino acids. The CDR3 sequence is CASNPGDYSNQPQHF. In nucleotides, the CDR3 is TGTGCCAGTAATCCTGGAGATTATAGCAATCAGCCCCAGCATTTT.

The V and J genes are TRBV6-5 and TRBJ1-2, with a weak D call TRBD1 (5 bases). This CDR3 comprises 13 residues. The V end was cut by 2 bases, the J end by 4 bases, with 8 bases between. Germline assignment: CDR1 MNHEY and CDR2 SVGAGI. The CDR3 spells CASSYDSLYGYTF. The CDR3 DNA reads TGTGCCAGCAGTTACGACAGCCTCTATGGCTACACCTTC.

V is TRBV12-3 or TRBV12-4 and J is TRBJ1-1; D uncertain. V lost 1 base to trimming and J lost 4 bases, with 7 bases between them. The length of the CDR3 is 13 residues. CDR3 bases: TGTGCCAGCAGTTTAGGAAGGAGCACTGAAGCTTTCTTT. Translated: CASSLGRSTEAFF.

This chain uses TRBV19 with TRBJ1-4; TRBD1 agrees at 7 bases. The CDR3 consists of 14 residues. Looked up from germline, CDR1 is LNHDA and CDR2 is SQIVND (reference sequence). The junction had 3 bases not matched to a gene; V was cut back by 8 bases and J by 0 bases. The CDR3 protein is CASGGTATNEKLFF. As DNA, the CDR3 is TGTGCCAGTGGGGGGACAGCAACTAATGAAAAACTGTTTTTT.

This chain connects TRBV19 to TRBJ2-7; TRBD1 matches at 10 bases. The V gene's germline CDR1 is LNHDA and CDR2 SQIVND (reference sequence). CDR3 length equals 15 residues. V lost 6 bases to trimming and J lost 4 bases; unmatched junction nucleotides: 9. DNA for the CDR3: TGTGCCAGTAGACCCCTAGGGACAGGGGTTTACGAGCAGTACTTC. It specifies CASRPLGTGVYEQYF.

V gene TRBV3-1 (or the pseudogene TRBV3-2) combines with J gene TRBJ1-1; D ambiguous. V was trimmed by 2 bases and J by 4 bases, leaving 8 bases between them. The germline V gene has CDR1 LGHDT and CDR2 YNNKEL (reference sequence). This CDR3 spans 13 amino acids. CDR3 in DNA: TGTGCCAGCAGCCAACAGCGGGGCACTGAAGCTTTCTTT. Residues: CASSQQRGTEAFF.

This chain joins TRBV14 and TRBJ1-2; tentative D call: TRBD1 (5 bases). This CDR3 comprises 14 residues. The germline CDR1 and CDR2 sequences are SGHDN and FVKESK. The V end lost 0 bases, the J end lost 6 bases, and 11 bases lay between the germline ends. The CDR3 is CASSQDPGGDGYTF. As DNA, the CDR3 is TGTGCCAGCAGCCAAGATCCGGGGGGGGATGGCTACACCTTC.

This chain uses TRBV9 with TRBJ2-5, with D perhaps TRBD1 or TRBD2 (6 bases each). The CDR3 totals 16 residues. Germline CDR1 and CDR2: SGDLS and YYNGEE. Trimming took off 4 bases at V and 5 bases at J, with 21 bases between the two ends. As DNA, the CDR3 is TGTGCCAGCAGCCCCCGACCTGCCGGGGGCGGGGAGACCCAGTACTTC. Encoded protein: CASSPRPAGGGETQYF.

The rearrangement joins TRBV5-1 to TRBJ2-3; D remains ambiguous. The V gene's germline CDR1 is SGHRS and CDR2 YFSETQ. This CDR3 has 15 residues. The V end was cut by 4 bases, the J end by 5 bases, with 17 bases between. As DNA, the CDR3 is TGCGCCAGCAGCCAGTCTAGAGGAGTGATAGATACGCAGTATTTT. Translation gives CASSQSRGVIDTQYF. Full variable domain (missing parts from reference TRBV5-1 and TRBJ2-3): KAGVTQTPRYLIKTRGQQVTLSCSPISGHRSVSWYQQTPGQGLQFLFEYFSETQRNKGNFPGRFSGRQFSNSRSEMNVSTLELGDSALYLCASSQSRGVIDTQYFGPGTRLTVL.

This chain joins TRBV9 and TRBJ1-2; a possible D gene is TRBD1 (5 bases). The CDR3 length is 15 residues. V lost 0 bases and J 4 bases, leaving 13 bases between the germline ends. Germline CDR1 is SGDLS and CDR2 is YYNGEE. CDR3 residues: CASSVVAGSLYGYTF. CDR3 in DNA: TGTGCCAGCAGCGTAGTGGCAGGGTCGCTCTATGGCTACACCTTC.

Here the CDR3 reads CAWNMGRQGGYTF. CDR3 DNA: TGTGCCTGGAACATGGGGCGTCAGGGGGGCTACACCTTC. The chain combines TRBV30 with TRBJ1-2; a weak D match, TRBD1 (6 bases). V gave up 4 bases and J gave up 8 bases, with 17 bases separating them. The CDR3 length is 13 residues. The germline V gene has CDR1 GTSNPN and CDR2 SVGIG (reference sequence).

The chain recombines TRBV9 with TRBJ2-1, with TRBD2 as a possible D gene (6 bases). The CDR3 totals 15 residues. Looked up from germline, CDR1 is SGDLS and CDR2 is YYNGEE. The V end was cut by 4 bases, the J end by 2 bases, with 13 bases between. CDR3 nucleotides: TGTGCCAGCAGCTCAAAGCGGGCCCCCTACAATGAGCAGTTCTTC. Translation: CASSSKRAPYNEQFF. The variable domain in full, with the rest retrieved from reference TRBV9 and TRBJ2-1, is DSGVTQTPKHLITATGQRVTLRCSPRSGDLSVYWYQQSLDQGLQFLIQYYNGEERAKGNILERFSAQQFPDLHSELNLSSLELGDSALYFCASSSKRAPYNEQFFGPGTRLTVL.

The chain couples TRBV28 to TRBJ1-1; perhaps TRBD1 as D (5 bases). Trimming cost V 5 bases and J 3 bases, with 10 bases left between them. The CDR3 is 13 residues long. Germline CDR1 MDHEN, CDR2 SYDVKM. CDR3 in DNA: TGTGCCAGCAGTGGACACACTTACACTGAAGCTTTCTTT. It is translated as CASSGHTYTEAFF.

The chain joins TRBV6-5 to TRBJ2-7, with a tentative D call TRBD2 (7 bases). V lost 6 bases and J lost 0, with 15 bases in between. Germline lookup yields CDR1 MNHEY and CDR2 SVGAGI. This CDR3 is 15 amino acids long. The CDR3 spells CASRRGAEPSYEQYF. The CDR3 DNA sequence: TGTGCCAGCAGACGGGGGGCCGAACCCTCCTACGAGCAGTACTTC.

CDR3 protein: CASSLADPYEQYV. CDR3 nucleotides: TGTGCCAGCAGTCTAGCGGACCCCTACGAGCAGTACGTC. The V call is TRBV6-2 or TRBV6-3, the J call TRBJ2-7, with 7 bases matching TRBD2. V was clipped by 5 bases and J by 2 bases; unmatched bases: 3. There are 13 residues in the CDR3. Germline assignment: CDR1 MNHEY and CDR2 SVGEGT.

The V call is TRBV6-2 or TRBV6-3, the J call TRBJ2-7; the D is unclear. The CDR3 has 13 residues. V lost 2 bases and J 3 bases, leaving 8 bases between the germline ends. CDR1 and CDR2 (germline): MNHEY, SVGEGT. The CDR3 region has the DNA TGTGCCAGCAGTTACGGGCCAGACTACGAGCAGTACGTC. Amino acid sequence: CASSYGPDYEQYV.

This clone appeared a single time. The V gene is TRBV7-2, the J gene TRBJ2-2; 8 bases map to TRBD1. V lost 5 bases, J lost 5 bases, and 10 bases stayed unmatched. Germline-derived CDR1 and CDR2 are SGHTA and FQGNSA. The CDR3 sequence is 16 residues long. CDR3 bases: TGTGCCAGCAGCCCCCGGACAGGGACGATTACCGGGGAGCTGTTTTTT. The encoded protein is CASSPRTGTITGELFF.

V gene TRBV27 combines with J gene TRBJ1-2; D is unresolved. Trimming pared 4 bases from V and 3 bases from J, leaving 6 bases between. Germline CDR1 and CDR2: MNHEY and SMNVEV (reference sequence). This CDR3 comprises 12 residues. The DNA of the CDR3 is TGTGCCAGCAGTTCAGGACACTATGGCTACACCTTC. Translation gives CASSSGHYGYTF.

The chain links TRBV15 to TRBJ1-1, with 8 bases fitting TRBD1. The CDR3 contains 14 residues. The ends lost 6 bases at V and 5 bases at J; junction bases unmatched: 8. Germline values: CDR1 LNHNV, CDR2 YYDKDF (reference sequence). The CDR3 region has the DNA TGTGCCACCAGGCGGACAGGGATTGTGACTGAAGCTTTCTTT. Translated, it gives CATRRTGIVTEAFF.

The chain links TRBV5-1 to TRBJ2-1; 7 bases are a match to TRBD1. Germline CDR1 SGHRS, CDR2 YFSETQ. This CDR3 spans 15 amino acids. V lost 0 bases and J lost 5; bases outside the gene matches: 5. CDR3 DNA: TGCGCCAGCAGCTTGGCCCCAGGGGGTCACAATGAGCAGTTCTTC. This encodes CASSLAPGGHNEQFF.